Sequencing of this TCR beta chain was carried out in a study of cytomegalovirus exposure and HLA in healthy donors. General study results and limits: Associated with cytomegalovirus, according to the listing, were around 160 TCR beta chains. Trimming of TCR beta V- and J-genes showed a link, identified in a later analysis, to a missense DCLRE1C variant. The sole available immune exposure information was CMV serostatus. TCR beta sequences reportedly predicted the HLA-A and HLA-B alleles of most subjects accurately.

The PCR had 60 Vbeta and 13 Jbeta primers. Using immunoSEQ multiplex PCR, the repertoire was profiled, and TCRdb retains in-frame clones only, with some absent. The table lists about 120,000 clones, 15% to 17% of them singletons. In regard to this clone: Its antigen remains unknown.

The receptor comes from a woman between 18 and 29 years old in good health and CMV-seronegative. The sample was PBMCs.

The CDR3 nucleotides read TGTGCCACCACCCAGGTAGAGGGCGTCAGTGGAAACACCATATATTTT. It encodes CATTQVEGVSGNTIYF. The chain is built from TRBV19 and TRBJ1-3; no firm D call. Germline V CDR1 and CDR2: LNHDA, SQIVND (reference sequence). The CDR3 runs 16 residues. V was pared by 10 bases and J by 3 bases, with 22 bases between.